The clone carrying this T cell receptor (beta chain) has at least ten counts. Its cognate antigen is unknown. Looked up from germline, CDR1 is DFQATT and CDR2 is SNEGSKA (reference sequence). The CDR3 runs 14 residues. V gave up 5 bases and J gave up 4 bases; unmatched junction bases: 11. A library of TCRbeta sequences, prepared with unique molecular identifiers, was generated. TCRdb re-analysed the PCR reads in MiXCR, keeping a single row per CDR3 protein. The profile shows around 700,000 distinct CDR3 sequences, about 12% of them singletons. These data belong to a study of T-cell reconstitution after alpha-beta-depleted transplantation in children. Regarding the study as a whole: Some patients showed high day-60 TCRbeta diversity, which derived from surviving recipient T cells and thymic progenitors. Fresh T-cell production supplied most of the T-cell counts and diversity seen one year after transplant. Expanded graft clones, several hundred of them, were reportedly the source of alpha-beta T cells about two months after transplant.

The receptor's source is a girl aged 2 to 9 with congenital amegakaryocytic thrombocytopenia, due to receive a stem cell transplant. The genes are TRBV20-1 and TRBJ2-7; the match to TRBD2 covers 7 bases. The sequencing here drew on PBMCs, taken before TCRalphabeta/CD19-depleted stem cell transplant. This CDR3 is CSASRGWEGYEQYF. The CDR3 DNA sequence: TGCAGTGCTTCCCGTGGGTGGGAGGGGTACGAGCAGTACTTC.